This T cell receptor beta chain was observed in a study of human T cells and chemical hapten exposure. This clonotype has a count of ten or more. CDR3 length: 12 amino acids. Trimming pared 0 bases from V and 8 bases from J, leaving 10 bases between. Germline lookup yields CDR1 SQVTM and CDR2 ANQGSEA. Time point defined: pre-sensitization, week 0. Treatment defined: therapeutic diphenylcyclopropenone sensitization with weekly scalp DPC. As handled by the study authors: A per-sample median of about 100,000 TCRs was observed, with counts ranging from about 23,224 to 700,000. TCRdb recomputed calls from the RACE reads with MiXCR, one row per CDR3 protein. TCRdb's processing, not the authors' own work, is the source of the V and J calls. The sample lists around 300,000 distinct CDR3 sequences; around 5% were seen once.

Sequenced here: whole blood, sampled in connection with sensitization to the hapten diphenylcyclopropenone (DPC). This clonotype was obtained from a woman between 18 and 29 years old with alopecia areata. Some clones in this sample may be carry-over from other donors' samples. The V call is TRBV29-1, the J call TRBJ1-2; D call uncertain. This CDR3 is CSVEDPRGGYTF. CDR3 bases: TGCAGCGTTGAAGATCCGAGAGGCGGCTACACCTTC.